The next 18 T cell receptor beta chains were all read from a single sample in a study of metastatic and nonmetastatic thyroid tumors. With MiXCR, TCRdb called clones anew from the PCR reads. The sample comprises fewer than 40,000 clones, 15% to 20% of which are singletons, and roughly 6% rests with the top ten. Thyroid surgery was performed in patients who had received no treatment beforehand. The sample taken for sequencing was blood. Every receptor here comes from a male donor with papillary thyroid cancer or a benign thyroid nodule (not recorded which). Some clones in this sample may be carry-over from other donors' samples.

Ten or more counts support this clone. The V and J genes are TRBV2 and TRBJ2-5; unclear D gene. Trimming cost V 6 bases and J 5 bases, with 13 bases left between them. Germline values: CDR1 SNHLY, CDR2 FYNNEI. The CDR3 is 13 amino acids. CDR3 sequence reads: CASRWARWETQYF. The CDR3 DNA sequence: TGTGCCAGCAGGTGGGCTAGATGGGAGACCCAGTACTTC. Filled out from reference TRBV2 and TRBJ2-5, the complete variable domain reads EPEVTQTPSHQVTQMGQEVILRCVPISNHLYFYWYRQILGQKVEFLVSFYNNEISEKSEIFDDQFSVERPDGSNFTLKIRSTKLEDSAMYFCASRWARWETQYFGPGTRLLVL.

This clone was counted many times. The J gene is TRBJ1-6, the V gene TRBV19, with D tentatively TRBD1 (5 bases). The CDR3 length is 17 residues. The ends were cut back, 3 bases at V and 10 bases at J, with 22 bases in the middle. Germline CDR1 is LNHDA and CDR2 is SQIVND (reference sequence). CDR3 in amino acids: CASSMSGLFYLGSPLHF. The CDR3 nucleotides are TGTGCCAGTAGTATGTCGGGACTCTTCTACCTAGGGTCACCCCTCCACTTT.

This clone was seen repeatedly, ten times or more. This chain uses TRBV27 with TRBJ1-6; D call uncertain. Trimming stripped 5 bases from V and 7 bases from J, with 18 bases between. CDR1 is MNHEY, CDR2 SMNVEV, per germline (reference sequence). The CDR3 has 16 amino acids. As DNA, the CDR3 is TGTGCCAGCAGTCCCTCCGGACCAGTAGAAAATTCACCCCTCCACTTT. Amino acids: CASSPSGPVENSPLHF.

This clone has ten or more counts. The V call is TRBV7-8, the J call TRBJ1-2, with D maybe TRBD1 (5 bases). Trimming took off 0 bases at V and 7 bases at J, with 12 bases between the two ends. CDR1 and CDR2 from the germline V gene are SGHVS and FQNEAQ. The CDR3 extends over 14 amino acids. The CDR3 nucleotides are TGTGCCAGCAGCTTAGCGGGTTGGGGGAGTGGCTACACCTTC. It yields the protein CASSLAGWGSGYTF.

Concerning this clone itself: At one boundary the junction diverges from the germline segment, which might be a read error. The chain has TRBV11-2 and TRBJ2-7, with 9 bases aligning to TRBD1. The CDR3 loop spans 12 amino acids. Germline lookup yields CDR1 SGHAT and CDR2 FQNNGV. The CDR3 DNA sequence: TGTGCCAGCAGCCCGGGACAGGGAGGTTTAAACTTC. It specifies CASSPGQGGLNF.

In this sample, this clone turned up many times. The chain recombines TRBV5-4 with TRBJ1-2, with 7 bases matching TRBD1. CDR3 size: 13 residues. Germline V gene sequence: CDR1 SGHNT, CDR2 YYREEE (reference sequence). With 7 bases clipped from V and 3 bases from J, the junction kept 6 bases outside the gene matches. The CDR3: CASYGTGDYGYTF. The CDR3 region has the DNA TGTGCCAGCTATGGAACAGGGGACTATGGCTACACCTTC.

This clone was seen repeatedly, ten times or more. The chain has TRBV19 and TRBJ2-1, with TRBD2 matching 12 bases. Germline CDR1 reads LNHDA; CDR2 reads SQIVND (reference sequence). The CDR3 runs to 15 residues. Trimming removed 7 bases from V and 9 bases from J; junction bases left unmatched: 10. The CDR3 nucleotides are TGTGCCAGTACCCCTACTAGCGGGGGGCCGGCTGAGCAGTTCTTC. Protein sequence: CASTPTSGGPAEQFF.

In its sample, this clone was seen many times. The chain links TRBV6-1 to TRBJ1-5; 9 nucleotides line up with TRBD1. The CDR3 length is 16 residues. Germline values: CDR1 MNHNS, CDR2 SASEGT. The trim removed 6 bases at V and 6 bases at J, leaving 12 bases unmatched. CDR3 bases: TGTGCCAGCAGAGAACCTACAGGGGGCGGGGGTCAGCCCCAGCATTTT. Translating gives CASREPTGGGGQPQHF.

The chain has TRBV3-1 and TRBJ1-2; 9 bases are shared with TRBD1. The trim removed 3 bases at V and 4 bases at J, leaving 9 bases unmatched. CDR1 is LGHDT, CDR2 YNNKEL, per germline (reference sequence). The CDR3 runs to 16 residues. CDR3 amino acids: CASSQGTGRQGYGYTF. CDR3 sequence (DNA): TGTGCCAGCAGCCAGGGGACAGGGCGGCAAGGCTATGGCTACACCTTC. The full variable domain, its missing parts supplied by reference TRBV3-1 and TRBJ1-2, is DTAVSQTPKYLVTQMGNDKSIKCEQNLGHDTMYWYKQDSKKFLKIMFSYNNKELIINETVPNRFSPKSPDKAHLNLHINSLELGDSAVYFCASSQGTGRQGYGYTFGSGTRLTVV.

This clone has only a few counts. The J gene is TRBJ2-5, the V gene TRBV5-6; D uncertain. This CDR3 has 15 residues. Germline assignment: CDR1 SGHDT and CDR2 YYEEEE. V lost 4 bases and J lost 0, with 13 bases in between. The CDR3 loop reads CASSLRLLHQETQYF. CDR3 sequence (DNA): TGTGCCAGCAGCCTACGCCTACTCCACCAAGAGACCCAGTACTTC.

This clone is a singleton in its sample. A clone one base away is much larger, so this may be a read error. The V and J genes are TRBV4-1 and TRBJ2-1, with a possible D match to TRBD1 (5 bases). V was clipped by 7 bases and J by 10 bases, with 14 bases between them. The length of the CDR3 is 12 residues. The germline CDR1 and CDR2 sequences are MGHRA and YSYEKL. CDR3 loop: CASIQGGVEQFF. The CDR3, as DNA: TGCGCCAGCATCCAGGGTGGAGTGGAGCAGTTCTTC.

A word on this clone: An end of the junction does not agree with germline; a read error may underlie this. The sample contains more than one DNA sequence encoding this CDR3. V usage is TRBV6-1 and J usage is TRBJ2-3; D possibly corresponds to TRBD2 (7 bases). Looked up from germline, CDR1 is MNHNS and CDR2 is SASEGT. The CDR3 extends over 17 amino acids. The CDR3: CASSEAEGGGGTYTQYF. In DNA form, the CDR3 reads TGTGCCAGCAGTGAAGCCGAGGGCGGCGGGGGCACATATACGCAGTATTTT.

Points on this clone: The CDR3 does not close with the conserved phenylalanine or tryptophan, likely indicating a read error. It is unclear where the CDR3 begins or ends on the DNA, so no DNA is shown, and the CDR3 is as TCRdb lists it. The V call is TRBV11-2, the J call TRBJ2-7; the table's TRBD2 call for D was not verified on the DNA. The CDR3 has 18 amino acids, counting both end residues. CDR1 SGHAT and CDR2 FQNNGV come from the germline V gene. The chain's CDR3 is CASSSSLGTKNPGYEQYS.

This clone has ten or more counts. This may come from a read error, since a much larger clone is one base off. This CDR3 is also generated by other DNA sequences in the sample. As DNA, the CDR3 is TGTGCCAGCAGTGACGGGCAGTCCAATGAGCAATTCTTC. This encodes CASSDGQSNEQFF. The chain has TRBV2 and TRBJ2-1, with D unresolved. Germline V gene data show CDR1 as SNHLY and CDR2 as FYNNEI. The CDR3 length is 13 residues.

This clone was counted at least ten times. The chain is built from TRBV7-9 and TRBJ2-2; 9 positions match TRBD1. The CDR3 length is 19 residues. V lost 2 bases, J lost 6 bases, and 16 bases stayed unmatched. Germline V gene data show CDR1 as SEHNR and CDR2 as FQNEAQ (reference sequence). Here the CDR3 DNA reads TGTGCCAGCAGCTTAAGTCCGGGACAGGGTGCGATTTTCGCCGGGGAGCTGTTTTTT. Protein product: CASSLSPGQGAIFAGELFF.

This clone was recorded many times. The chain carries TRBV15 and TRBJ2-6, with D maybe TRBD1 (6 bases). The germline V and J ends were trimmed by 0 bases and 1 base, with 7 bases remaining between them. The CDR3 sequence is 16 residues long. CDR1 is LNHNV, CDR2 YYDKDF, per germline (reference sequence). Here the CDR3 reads CATSRDTGSGANVLTF. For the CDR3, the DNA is TGTGCCACCAGCAGAGATACAGGGTCTGGGGCCAACGTCCTGACTTTC.

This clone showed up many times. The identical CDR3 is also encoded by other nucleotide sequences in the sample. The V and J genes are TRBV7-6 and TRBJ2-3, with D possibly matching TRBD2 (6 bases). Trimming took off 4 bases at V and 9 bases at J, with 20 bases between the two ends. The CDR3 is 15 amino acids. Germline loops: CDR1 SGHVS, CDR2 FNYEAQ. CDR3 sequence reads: CASSSSSAVGPTQYF. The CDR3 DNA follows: TGTGCCAGCAGCTCATCTAGCGCTGTTGGGCCGACGCAGTATTTT.

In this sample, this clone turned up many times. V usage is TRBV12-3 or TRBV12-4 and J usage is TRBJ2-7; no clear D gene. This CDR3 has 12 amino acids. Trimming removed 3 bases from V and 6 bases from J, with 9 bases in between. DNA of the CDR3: TGTGCCAGCAGTTTCCTTTTGAGCGAGCAGTACTTC. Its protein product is CASSFLLSEQYF.